This passage covers 6 T cell receptor beta chains from one sample sequenced in a study of blood T cell repertoires in COVID-19. Repertoires were generated with immunoSEQ multiplex PCR, while TCRdb's copy carries only in-frame clones and drops some. The sample holds about 290,000 clones, about nine tenths seen once. Sample: PBMCs or T cells enriched from blood (not recorded which). These receptors were taken from a woman between 35 and 50 years old who had recovered from COVID-19.

The genes are TRBV18 and TRBJ2-1; tentatively, D is TRBD1 (5 bases). Germline lookup yields CDR1 KGHSH and CDR2 LQKENI. This CDR3 contains 14 residues. Trimming shortened V by 3 bases and J by 5 bases, and 11 bases separated the two germline ends. DNA for the CDR3: TGTGCCAGCTCACCTCCCAGCAGGGACAATGAGCAGTTCTTC. Amino acids: CASSPPSRDNEQFF.

The rearrangement links TRBV25-1 to TRBJ1-1; no clear D. Trimming removed 1 base from V and 1 base from J, with 7 bases in between. Germline V CDR1 and CDR2: MGHDK, SYGVNS. The CDR3 is 14 residues long. CDR3 amino acids: CASSEWRANTEAFF. CDR3 sequence (DNA): TGTGCCAGCAGTGAATGGCGGGCGAACACTGAAGCTTTCTTT.

This clone was recorded a few times. This chain links TRBV7-2 with TRBJ1-3, with a weak D call TRBD1 (5 bases). The CDR3 runs 14 residues. Germline CDR1 SGHTA, CDR2 FQGNSA. The V and J ends lost 6 bases and 3 bases respectively, with 12 bases between them. The CDR3 spells CASRQGAVGNTIYF. CDR3 nucleotide sequence: TGTGCCAGCAGACAAGGGGCGGTTGGAAACACCATATATTTT.

The V call is TRBV5-4, the J call TRBJ2-1; 11 positions agree with TRBD1. The junction had 6 bases not matched to a gene; V was cut back by 3 bases and J by 7 bases. CDR3 size: 15 residues. The V gene's germline CDR1 is SGHNT and CDR2 YYREEE (reference sequence). As DNA, the CDR3 is TGTGCCAGCAGCTCGCCCGGGACAGGGGGGAATGAGCAGTTCTTC. It encodes CASSSPGTGGNEQFF.

The chain employs TRBV7-2 and TRBJ1-1; no clear D gene. The V gene lost 1 base and the J gene lost 7 bases, with 10 bases spanning the gap. Germline V gene data show CDR1 as SGHTA and CDR2 as FQGNSA. The CDR3 sequence is 13 residues long. The CDR3 reads CASSLVAGSEAFF. The DNA of the CDR3 is TGTGCCAGCAGCTTAGTGGCGGGGAGTGAAGCTTTCTTT.

The chain employs TRBV19 and TRBJ2-1; a weak D match, TRBD1 (5 bases). There are 16 residues in the CDR3. V lost 3 bases to trimming and J lost 3 bases, with 15 bases between them. Per the germline V gene, CDR1 is LNHDA and CDR2 is SQIVND (reference sequence). CDR3: CASSISPPRDYNEQFF. The CDR3 coding sequence is TGTGCCAGTAGTATCTCTCCCCCCAGGGACTACAATGAGCAGTTCTTC.